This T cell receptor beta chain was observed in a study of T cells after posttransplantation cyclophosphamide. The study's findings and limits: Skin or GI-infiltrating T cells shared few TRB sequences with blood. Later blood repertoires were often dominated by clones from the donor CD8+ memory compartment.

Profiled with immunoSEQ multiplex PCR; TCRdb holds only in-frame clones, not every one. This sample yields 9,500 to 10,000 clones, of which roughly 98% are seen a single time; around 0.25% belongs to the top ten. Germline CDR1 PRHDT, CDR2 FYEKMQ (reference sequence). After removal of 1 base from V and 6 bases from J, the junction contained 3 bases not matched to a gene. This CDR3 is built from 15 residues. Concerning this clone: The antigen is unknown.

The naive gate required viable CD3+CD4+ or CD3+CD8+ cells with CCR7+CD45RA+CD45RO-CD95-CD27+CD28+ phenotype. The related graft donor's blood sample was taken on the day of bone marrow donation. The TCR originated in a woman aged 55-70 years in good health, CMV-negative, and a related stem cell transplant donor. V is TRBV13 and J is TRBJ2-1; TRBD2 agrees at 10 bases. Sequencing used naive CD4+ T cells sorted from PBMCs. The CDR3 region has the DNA TGTGCCAGCAGCTTAGAGCGGGAGGGAAGCAATGAGCAGTTCTTC. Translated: CASSLEREGSNEQFF.